This passage covers 26 T cell receptor beta chains from one sample sequenced in a study of graft-versus-host responses after intestinal transplantation. No antigen is known for these receptors. Assay used: immunoSEQ multiplex PCR; TCRdb lists only in-frame clones, some missing. The table has around 100,000 clones, more than 85% seen once. Material: unstimulated CD8+ T cells sorted from spleen or lymph node cells, obtained before intestinal transplant. Source of these receptors: a human donor who received an intestinal transplant.

This chain joins TRBV4-1 and TRBJ1-2; D gene ambiguous. Germline assignment: CDR1 MGHRA and CDR2 YSYEKL. V shed 4 bases and J shed 8 bases, with 14 bases lying between them. This CDR3 contains 13 residues. In DNA, the CDR3 is TGCGCCAGCAGCCTACCGAGTCTGGAAGGCTACACCTTC. Translation: CASSLPSLEGYTF.

Of note for this clone: The junction and the germline gene differ at one end; a read error may be behind it. Other DNA sequences in the sample encode the same CDR3. This rearrangement joins TRBV9 to TRBJ2-2; 8 nucleotides align to TRBD1. CDR1 is SGDLS and CDR2 is YYNGEE in the germline V gene. CDR3 size: 18 residues. This CDR3 is CASSVGRWDRMRPGELFF. In DNA, the CDR3 is TGTGCCAGCAGCGTAGGTCGGTGGGACAGGATGAGGCCCGGAGAGCTGTTTTTT.

This clone was observed a handful of times. This chain connects TRBV2 to TRBJ2-3, with 9 bases lining up with TRBD2. This CDR3 contains 12 residues. Germline lookup yields CDR1 SNHLY and CDR2 FYNNEI. V lost 7 bases to trimming and J lost 13 bases; unmatched junction nucleotides: 9. CDR3 nucleotide sequence: TGTGCCAGCATGCTAGGACTAGCGAGGGAGTATTTT. Protein sequence: CASMLGLAREYF.

The chain combines TRBV7-9 with TRBJ2-5, with a tentative D call TRBD1 (5 bases). This CDR3 region has 16 residues. The ends were cut back, 5 bases at V and 5 bases at J, with 21 bases in the middle. CDR1 is SEHNR, CDR2 FQNEAQ, per germline (reference sequence). CDR3 nucleotides: TGTGCCAGCAGCACGACCGACAGTAGAGTGGAGGAGACCCAGTACTTC. It translates to CASSTTDSRVEETQYF.

The rearrangement joins TRBV6-5 to TRBJ1-1; 8 nucleotides agree with TRBD1. The V gene end was trimmed by 5 bases and the J gene end by 7 bases; junction bases not matched to a gene: 12. The CDR3 extends over 15 amino acids. The germline V gene has CDR1 MNHEY and CDR2 SVGAGI. CDR3 DNA: TGTGCCAGCAGTGGGAGGGGACAGGACGTGCGTGAAGCTTTCTTT. It encodes CASSGRGQDVREAFF.

The chain combines TRBV7-9 with TRBJ2-2, with D uncertain. Per germline, CDR1 SEHNR and CDR2 FQNEAQ (reference sequence). CDR3 length equals 13 residues. Trimming took 5 bases from V and 4 from J, leaving 8 bases between them. CDR3 sequence (DNA): TGTGCCAGCAGCCCTGACTCCACCGGGGAGCTGTTTTTT. Its translation is CASSPDSTGELFF.

V is TRBV15 and J is TRBJ2-1; no firm D call. The germline V and J ends were trimmed by 0 bases and 11 bases, with 17 bases remaining between them. Germline V lookup: CDR1 LNHNV, CDR2 YYDKDF (reference sequence). The CDR3 runs to 15 residues. In nucleotides, the CDR3 is TGTGCCACCAGCAGAGATCGTGGTTCTCTTGTGAAGCAGTTCTTC. Its translation: CATSRDRGSLVKQFF.

The chain recombines TRBV29-1 with TRBJ2-3; D call uncertain. This CDR3 has 12 residues. Trimming left V 3 bases short and J 5 bases short, with 9 bases between. CDR1 is SQVTM, CDR2 ANQGSEA, per germline. The CDR3 nucleotides read TGCAGCGTTGACCTCCGAGGAGATACGCAGTATTTT. As protein: CSVDLRGDTQYF.

This clone has a single count. V is TRBV6-1 and J is TRBJ2-7; D is uncertain. Deletions cut 7 bases from V and 2 bases from J, with 12 bases between. The CDR3 is made up of 13 amino acids. Germline CDR1 is MNHNS and CDR2 is SASEGT. The CDR3 DNA follows: TGTGCCAGCACCGCAGCCGAACCCTACGAGCAGTACTTC. It yields the protein CASTAAEPYEQYF.

This clone has more than one count but fewer than ten. The rearrangement uses TRBV19 and TRBJ1-6; D gene ambiguous. Trimming pared 7 bases from V and 7 bases from J, leaving 11 bases between. CDR1 is LNHDA and CDR2 is SQIVND in the germline V gene (reference sequence). The CDR3 contains 13 residues. DNA of the CDR3: TGTGCCAGTATAGCAGAACCGAATTCACCCCTCCACTTT. This encodes CASIAEPNSPLHF.

V and J are TRBV6-1 and TRBJ2-7; D is uncertain. The length of the CDR3 is 14 residues. Trimming took 5 bases from V and 4 from J, leaving 15 bases between them. Looked up from germline, CDR1 is MNHNS and CDR2 is SASEGT. This CDR3 reads CASSFSGGEYEQYF. CDR3 nucleotide sequence: TGTGCCAGCAGTTTTTCGGGTGGTGAATACGAGCAGTACTTC.

This chain connects TRBV29-1 to TRBJ1-2, with D perhaps matching TRBD1 (5 bases). This CDR3 has 13 amino acids. V was cut by 0 bases and J by 6 bases, with 11 bases left in between. Germline V lookup: CDR1 SQVTM, CDR2 ANQGSEA. This CDR3 reads CSVEDRQRDGYTF. CDR3 DNA sequence: TGCAGCGTTGAAGATCGACAGAGAGATGGCTACACCTTC.

For the CDR3, the DNA is TGTGCCAGCAGTCCCCTAGGACAGGAGGGTATTGAGCAGTTCTTC. The encoded protein is CASSPLGQEGIEQFF. This rearrangement joins TRBV27 to TRBJ2-1, with a weak D call TRBD1 (7 bases). The CDR3 runs to 15 residues. Trimming cost V 5 bases and J 9 bases, with 20 bases left between them. Germline V gene lookup returns CDR1 MNHEY and CDR2 SMNVEV (reference sequence).

The V gene is TRBV6-6, the J gene TRBJ1-5; no reliable D call. CDR1 is MNHNY, CDR2 SVGAGI, per germline (reference sequence). The V and J ends lost 0 bases and 0 bases respectively, with 9 bases between them. This CDR3 contains 16 residues. CDR3 in amino acids: CASSYSLGHSNQPQHF. The CDR3 bases are TGTGCCAGCAGTTACTCCCTCGGGCATAGCAATCAGCCCCAGCATTTT.

CDR3 amino acids: CASSPYDRGGGEQYF. The CDR3 nucleotides read TGTGCCAGTAGTCCATACGACAGGGGAGGTGGGGAGCAGTACTTC. V is TRBV19 and J is TRBJ2-7, with 8 bases matching TRBD1. The CDR3 contains 15 residues. Germline values: CDR1 LNHDA, CDR2 SQIVND (reference sequence). The J segment lost 7 bases and the V segment lost 5 bases, leaving 13 bases of the junction unmatched.

The chain uses TRBV27 and TRBJ1-1, with TRBD1 as a possible D gene (5 bases). Trimming cost V 0 bases and J 4 bases, with 9 bases left between them. CDR1 is MNHEY, CDR2 SMNVEV, per germline (reference sequence). CDR3 length: 14 amino acids. The CDR3 here is CASSLSLGGTEAFF. The CDR3 coding sequence is TGTGCCAGCAGTTTATCGCTGGGGGGCACTGAAGCTTTCTTT.

This chain uses TRBV27 with TRBJ1-6; D gene unclear. CDR1 is MNHEY, CDR2 SMNVEV, per germline (reference sequence). The CDR3 has 15 residues. The germline V and J ends were trimmed by 6 bases and 9 bases, with 18 bases remaining between them. The DNA of the CDR3 is TGTGCCAGCAGCTGGGCCTTGCCTTACGGTTCACCCCTCCACTTT. This codes for CASSWALPYGSPLHF.

In regard to this clone: Mismatch with germline at one junction end may stem from a read error. The V call is TRBV7-6, the J call TRBJ2-2; 9 bases are a match to TRBD1. This CDR3 is 18 amino acids long. Germline assignment: CDR1 SGHVS and CDR2 FNYEAQ. The CDR3 coding sequence is TGTGTCAGCAGCTTGGGAGGCTCAGACAGGGGGGCTGCCGGGGAGCTGTTTTTT. Encoded protein: CVSSLGGSDRGAAGELFF.

The genes are TRBV19 and TRBJ2-1; 7 nucleotides match TRBD1. Germline CDR1 LNHDA, CDR2 SQIVND (reference sequence). Germline trimming cut 1 base from V and 4 bases from J; bases unmatched to any gene: 7. CDR3 length: 16 residues. The CDR3 sequence: CASSIGDREVYNEQFF. The CDR3 nucleotides read TGTGCCAGTAGTATAGGAGACAGGGAAGTTTACAATGAGCAGTTCTTC.

This chain joins TRBV7-6 and TRBJ1-1, with unresolved D. Trimming removed 2 bases at V and 1 base at J, with 8 bases between. The CDR3 is 14 amino acids. Germline assignment: CDR1 SGHVS and CDR2 FNYEAQ. The CDR3 nucleotides are TGTGCCAGCAGCTTACAGGAAACGAACACTGAAGCTTTCTTT. This translates into CASSLQETNTEAFF.

J is TRBJ1-2 and V is TRBV19; maybe TRBD1 (6 bases). V gave up 3 bases and J gave up 5 bases, with 13 bases separating them. This CDR3 is built from 14 residues. CDR1 is LNHDA and CDR2 is SQIVND in the germline V gene (reference sequence). The DNA of the CDR3 is TGTGCCAGTAGTATCGGGAGGGGGGTTTATGGCTACACCTTC. It translates to CASSIGRGVYGYTF.

This rearrangement joins TRBV2 to TRBJ1-1; 8 nucleotides align to TRBD1. This CDR3 region has 13 residues. Unmatched junction bases numbered 2, after V lost 4 bases and J lost 4 bases. Germline V gene lookup returns CDR1 SNHLY and CDR2 FYNNEI. This CDR3 is CASSVTGGTEAFF. The CDR3 nucleotides are TGTGCCAGCAGTGTAACAGGGGGCACTGAAGCTTTCTTT.

The chain combines TRBV6-6 with TRBJ1-3; D unclear. The V end lost 5 bases, the J end lost 8 bases, and 19 bases lay between the germline ends. The CDR3 totals 15 residues. Germline CDR1 reads MNHNY; CDR2 reads SVGAGI (reference sequence). The CDR3 here is CASSAGPGRGDTIYF. The DNA of the CDR3 is TGTGCCAGCAGTGCGGGTCCGGGCCGGGGTGACACCATATATTTT.

This clone was detected only once. The chain combines TRBV25-1 with TRBJ1-1; the D gene is possibly TRBD1 (6 bases). CDR1 and CDR2 from the germline V gene are MGHDK and SYGVNS. Trimming removed 8 bases from V and 6 bases from J, with 16 bases in between. CDR3 length equals 13 residues. CDR3 sequence (DNA): TGTGCCAGCGGTCAAGGGGGGGCAGCTGAAGCTTTCTTT. Amino acids: CASGQGGAAEAFF.

This clone is a singleton in its sample. This chain links TRBV25-1 with TRBJ2-7; D is possibly TRBD2 (5 bases). The germline gives CDR1 MGHDK, CDR2 SYGVNS. The CDR3 has 11 residues. V was shortened by 7 bases and J by 5 bases, with 9 bases between the two germline ends. CDR3 DNA: TGTGCCAGCATCCGGGGTCACGAGCAGTACTTC. Translated: CASIRGHEQYF.

The chain carries TRBV27 and TRBJ1-3; no clear D gene. Germline CDR1 and CDR2: MNHEY and SMNVEV (reference sequence). V lost 3 bases and J lost 4, with 10 bases in between. The CDR3 loop spans 14 amino acids. CDR3 coding DNA: TGTGCCAGCAGTTTTGGGCAACCGGGAAACACCATATATTTT. Translated: CASSFGQPGNTIYF.